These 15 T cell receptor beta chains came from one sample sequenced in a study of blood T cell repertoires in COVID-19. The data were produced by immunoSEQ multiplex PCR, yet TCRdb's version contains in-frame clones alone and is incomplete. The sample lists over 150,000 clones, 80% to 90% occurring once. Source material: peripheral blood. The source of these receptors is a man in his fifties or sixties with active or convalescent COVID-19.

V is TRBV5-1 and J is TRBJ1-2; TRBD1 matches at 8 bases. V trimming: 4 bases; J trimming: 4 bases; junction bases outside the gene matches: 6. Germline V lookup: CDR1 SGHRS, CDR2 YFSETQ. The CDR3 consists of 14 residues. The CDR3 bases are TGCGCCAGCAGCACCGGGACAGGAGTCTATGGCTACACCTTC. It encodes CASSTGTGVYGYTF.

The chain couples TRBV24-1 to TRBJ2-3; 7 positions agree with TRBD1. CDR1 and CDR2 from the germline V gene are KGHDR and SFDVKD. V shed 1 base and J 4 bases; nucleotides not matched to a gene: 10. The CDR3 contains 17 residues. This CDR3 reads CATSDFSDRPGSDTQYF. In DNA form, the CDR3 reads TGTGCCACCAGTGATTTCTCGGACAGGCCAGGGTCAGATACGCAGTATTTT.

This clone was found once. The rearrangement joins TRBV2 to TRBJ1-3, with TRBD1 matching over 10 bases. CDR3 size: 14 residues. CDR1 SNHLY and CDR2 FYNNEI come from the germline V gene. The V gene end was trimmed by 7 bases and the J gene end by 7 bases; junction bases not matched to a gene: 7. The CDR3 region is CASTEDRGHNTIYF. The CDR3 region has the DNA TGTGCCAGCACCGAAGACAGGGGGCACAACACCATATATTTT. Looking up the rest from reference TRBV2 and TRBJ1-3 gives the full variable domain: EPEVTQTPSHQVTQMGQEVILRCVPISNHLYFYWYRQILGQKVEFLVSFYNNEISEKSEIFDDQFSVERPDGSNFTLKIRSTKLEDSAMYFCASTEDRGHNTIYFGEGSWLTVV.

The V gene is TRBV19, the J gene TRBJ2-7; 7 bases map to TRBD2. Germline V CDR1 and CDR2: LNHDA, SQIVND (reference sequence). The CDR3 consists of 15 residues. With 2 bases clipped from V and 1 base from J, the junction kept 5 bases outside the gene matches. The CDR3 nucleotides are TGTGCCAGTAGTATAAACGGGAGGCCGTCCTACGAGCAGTACTTC. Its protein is CASSINGRPSYEQYF.

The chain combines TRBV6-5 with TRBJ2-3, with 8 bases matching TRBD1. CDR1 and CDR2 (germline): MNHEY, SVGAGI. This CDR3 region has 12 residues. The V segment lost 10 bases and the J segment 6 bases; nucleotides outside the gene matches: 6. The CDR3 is CATRQGRDTQYF. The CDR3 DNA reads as TGTGCCACCAGACAGGGGAGGGATACGCAGTATTTT.

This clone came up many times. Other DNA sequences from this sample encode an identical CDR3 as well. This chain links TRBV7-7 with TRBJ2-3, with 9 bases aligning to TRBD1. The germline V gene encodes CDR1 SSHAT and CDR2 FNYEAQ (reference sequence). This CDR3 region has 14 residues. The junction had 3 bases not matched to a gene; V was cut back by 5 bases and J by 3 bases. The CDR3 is CASSPTGGTDTQYF. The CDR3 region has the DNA TGTGCCAGCAGCCCGACAGGGGGTACAGATACGCAGTATTTT.

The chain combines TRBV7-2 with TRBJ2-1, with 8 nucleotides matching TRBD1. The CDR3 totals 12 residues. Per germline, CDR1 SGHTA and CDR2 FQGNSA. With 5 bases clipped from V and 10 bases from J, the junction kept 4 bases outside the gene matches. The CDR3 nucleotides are TGTGCCAGCAGCGGACAGGGCCGGGAGCAGTTCTTC. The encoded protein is CASSGQGREQFF.

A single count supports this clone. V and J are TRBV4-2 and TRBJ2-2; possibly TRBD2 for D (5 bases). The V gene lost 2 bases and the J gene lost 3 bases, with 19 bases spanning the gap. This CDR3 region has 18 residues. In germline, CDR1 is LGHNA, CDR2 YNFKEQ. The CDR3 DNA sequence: TGTGCCAGCAGCCAATTTGGGTCTAGCATCGGGGACACCGGGGAGCTGTTTTTT. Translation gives CASSQFGSSIGDTGELFF.

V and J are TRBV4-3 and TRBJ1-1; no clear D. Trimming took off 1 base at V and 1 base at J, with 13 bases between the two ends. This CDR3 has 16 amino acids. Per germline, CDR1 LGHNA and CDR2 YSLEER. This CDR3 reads CASSQGRAQKNTEAFF. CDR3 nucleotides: TGCGCCAGCAGCCAAGGGAGGGCGCAGAAGAACACTGAAGCTTTCTTT.

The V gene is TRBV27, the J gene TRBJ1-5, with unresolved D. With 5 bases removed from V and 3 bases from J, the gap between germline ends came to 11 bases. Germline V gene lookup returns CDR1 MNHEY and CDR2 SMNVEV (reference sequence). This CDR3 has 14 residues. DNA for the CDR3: TGTGCCAGCAGTCCGAGATCCCCCAATCAGCCCCAGCATTTT. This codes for CASSPRSPNQPQHF.

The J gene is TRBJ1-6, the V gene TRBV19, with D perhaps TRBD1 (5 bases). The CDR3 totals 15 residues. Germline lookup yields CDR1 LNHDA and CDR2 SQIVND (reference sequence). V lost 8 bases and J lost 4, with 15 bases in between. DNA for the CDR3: TGTGCCAGTGCCGGGGGACTTATTTATAATTCACCCCTCCACTTT. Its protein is CASAGGLIYNSPLHF.

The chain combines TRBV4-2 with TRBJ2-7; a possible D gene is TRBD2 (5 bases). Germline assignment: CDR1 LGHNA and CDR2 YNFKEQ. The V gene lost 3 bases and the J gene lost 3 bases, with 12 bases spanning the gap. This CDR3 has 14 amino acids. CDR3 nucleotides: TGTGCCAGCAGCCAGCCTCCGGCGGGCTACGAGCAGTACTTC. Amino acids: CASSQPPAGYEQYF.

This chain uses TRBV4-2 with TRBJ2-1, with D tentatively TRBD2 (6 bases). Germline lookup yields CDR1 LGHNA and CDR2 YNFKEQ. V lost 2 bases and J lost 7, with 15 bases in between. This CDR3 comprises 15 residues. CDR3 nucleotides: TGTGCCAGCAGCCAAACCACCGGGACTGGGAATGAGCAGTTCTTC. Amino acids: CASSQTTGTGNEQFF.

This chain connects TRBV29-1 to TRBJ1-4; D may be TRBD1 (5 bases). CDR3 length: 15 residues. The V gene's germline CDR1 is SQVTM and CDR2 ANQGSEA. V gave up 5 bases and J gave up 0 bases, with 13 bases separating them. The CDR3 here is CSVSREGATNEKLFF. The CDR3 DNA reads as TGCAGCGTTAGCAGGGAAGGAGCAACTAATGAAAAACTGTTTTTT.

The CDR3 sequence: CASSGQRETQYF. CDR3 nucleotide sequence: TGTGCCAGCAGCGGTCAGCGTGAGACCCAGTACTTC. The rearrangement uses TRBV7-2 and TRBJ2-5; D is uncertain. This CDR3 has 12 amino acids. In germline, CDR1 is SGHTA, CDR2 FQGNSA. V lost 5 bases to trimming and J lost 5 bases, with 9 bases between them.